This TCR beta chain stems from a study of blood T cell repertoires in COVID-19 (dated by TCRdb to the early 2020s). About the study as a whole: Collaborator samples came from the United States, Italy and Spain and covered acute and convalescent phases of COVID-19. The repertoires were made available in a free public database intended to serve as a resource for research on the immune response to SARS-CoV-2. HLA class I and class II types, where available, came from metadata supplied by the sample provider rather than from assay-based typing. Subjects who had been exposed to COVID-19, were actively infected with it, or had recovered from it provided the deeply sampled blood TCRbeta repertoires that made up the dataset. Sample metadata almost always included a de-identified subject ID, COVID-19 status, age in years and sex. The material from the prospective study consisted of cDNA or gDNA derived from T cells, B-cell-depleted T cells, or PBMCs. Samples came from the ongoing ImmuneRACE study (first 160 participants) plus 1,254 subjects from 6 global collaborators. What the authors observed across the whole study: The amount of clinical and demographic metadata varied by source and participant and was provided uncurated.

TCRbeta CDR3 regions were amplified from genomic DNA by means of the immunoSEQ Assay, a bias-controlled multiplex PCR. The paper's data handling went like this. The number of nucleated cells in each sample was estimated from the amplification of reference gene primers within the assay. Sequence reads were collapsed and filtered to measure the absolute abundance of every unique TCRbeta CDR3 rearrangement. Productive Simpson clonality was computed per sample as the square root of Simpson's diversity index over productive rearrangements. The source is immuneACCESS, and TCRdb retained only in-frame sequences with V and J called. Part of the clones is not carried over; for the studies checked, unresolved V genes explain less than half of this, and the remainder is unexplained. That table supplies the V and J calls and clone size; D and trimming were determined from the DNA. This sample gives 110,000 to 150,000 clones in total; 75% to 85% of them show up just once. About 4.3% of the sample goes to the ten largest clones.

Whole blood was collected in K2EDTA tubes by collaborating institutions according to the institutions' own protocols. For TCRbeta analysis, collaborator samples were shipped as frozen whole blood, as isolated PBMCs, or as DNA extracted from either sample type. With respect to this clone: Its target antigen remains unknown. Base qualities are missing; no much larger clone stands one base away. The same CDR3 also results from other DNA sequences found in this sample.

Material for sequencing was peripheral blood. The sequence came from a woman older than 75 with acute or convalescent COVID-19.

The CDR3 loop reads CASSLRGETQYF. The DNA sequence is TGCGCCAGCAGCTTGCGGGGAGAGACCCAGTACTTC. The receptor chain draws on TRBV5-1 and TRBJ2-5; TRBD2 is a possible D gene, resting on 5 matching bases. From the germline V gene, CDR1 is SGHRS and CDR2 is YFSETQ. The CDR3 runs 12 amino acids, cysteine and phenylalanine included. Kept here is only the CDR3 DNA, which spans 36 bases and is read in frame from base 1. V gives up 1 base and J gives up 4 bases, and the segment between their germline ends measures 5 bases.